What follows describes a single T cell receptor beta chain. What this receptor recognizes is not known. No much larger clone exists at a distance of one base, and base qualities are not known. TCRbeta CDR3 regions were amplified from genomic DNA by means of the immunoSEQ Assay, a bias-controlled multiplex PCR. The paper's data handling went like this. The number of nucleated cells in each sample was estimated by amplification of reference gene primers within the assay. To quantify the absolute abundance of each unique TCRbeta CDR3 rearrangement, sequence reads were collapsed and filtered. For each sample, productive Simpson clonality was calculated as the square root of Simpson's diversity index across productive rearrangements. TCRdb took this table from immuneACCESS and kept in-frame rearrangements with V and J called. Such tables lack part of the clones; where checked against another copy, unresolved V genes explain under half of the gap, and the rest is unexplained. V and J calls plus clone size are reproduced from that table; the DNA served to infer D and trimming. This sample lists approximately 280,000 clones; around 89% were detected once. The top ten constitute approximately 4.3% of the sample.

The data belong to a study of blood T cell repertoires in COVID-19 (dated by TCRdb to the early 2020s). Background for the entire study: The collaborator samples originated in the United States, Italy and Spain and spanned the acute and convalescent phases of COVID-19. The material from the prospective study consisted of cDNA or gDNA derived from T cells, B-cell-depleted T cells, or PBMCs. A freely available public database, intended as a resource for researchers studying the immune response to SARS-CoV-2, is where the repertoires were released. Subjects who had been exposed to COVID-19, were actively infected with it, or had recovered from it provided the deeply sampled blood TCRbeta repertoires that made up the dataset. Where HLA class I and class II types were available, the types were taken from metadata supplied by the sample provider, not from assay-based typing. A de-identified subject ID, COVID-19 status, age in years and sex were almost always included in the sample metadata. The samples were drawn from the first 160 participants of the ongoing ImmuneRACE study and from 950 to 1,500 subjects provided by 6 global collaborators. Here is what the overall study found, with its caveats: The amount of clinical and demographic metadata varied by source and participant and was provided uncurated.

Collaborating institutions collected whole blood in K2EDTA tubes following their own protocols. For TCRbeta analysis, collaborator samples were shipped as frozen whole blood, as isolated PBMCs, or as DNA extracted from either sample type. Sample: peripheral blood. This receptor was obtained from a middle-aged man with acute or convalescent COVID-19.

The CDR3 loop reads CASGQGRWNEQFF. The DNA sequence follows: TGTGCCAGCGGTCAGGGCAGGTGGAATGAGCAGTTCTTC. The chain couples TRBV2 to TRBJ2-1, with TRBD1 tentatively as D gene (5 bases match). Trimming at the junction amounts to 8 bases on V and 7 bases on J, and the germline ends lie 15 bases apart. CDR3 length: 13 amino acids, cysteine to phenylalanine. The CDR3 DNA has 39 bases and is translated from base 1. Taken from the germline V gene, the CDR1 and CDR2 loops are SNHLY and FYNNEI.